This T cell receptor beta chain came from a study of blood T cells in healthy people across ages. The study, taken as a whole, reports: Naive T cell percentage showed a strong correlation with TCR beta diversity.

V was clipped by 4 bases and J by 0 bases, with 8 bases between them. Germline CDR1 reads SEHNR; CDR2 reads FQNEAQ (reference sequence). The CDR3 extends over 14 amino acids. Using a J-beta primer mix together with a sample-barcoded 5' primer, a second PCR was run for roughly 6 to 11 cycles. Carrying 12 random nucleotides, a template-switch adaptor labeled each individual cDNA molecule. TCRdb re-called the 5' RACE reads through MiXCR, storing one row per CDR3 protein. The sample yields some 760,000 distinct CDR3 sequences, more than 20% seen once. A remark on this clonotype: The antigen is not known.

This sample was also put to use in a study of T cells of mothers and their children.

The clonotype was recovered from a boy aged 5-17 years in good health. The specimen sequenced was blood. J is TRBJ2-3 and V is TRBV7-9, with TRBD2 as a possible D gene (5 bases). CDR3 in amino acids: CASSSSISTDTQYF. The CDR3 region has the DNA TGTGCCAGCAGCTCTAGCATCAGCACAGATACGCAGTATTTT.